One sample yielded the 22 T cell receptor beta chains listed below, sequenced in a study of blood T cell repertoires in COVID-19. TCRdb's copy holds only in-frame clones and misses some; the assay was immunoSEQ multiplex PCR. The table has hundreds of thousands of clones, 80% to 90% seen once. The sample consisted of PBMCs or T cells enriched from blood (not recorded which). These receptor sequences come from a man younger than 30 who had recovered from COVID-19.

This chain uses TRBV5-6 with TRBJ1-6; D might be TRBD1 (6 bases). V was trimmed by 0 bases and J by 2 bases, leaving 9 bases between them. Germline V lookup: CDR1 SGHDT, CDR2 YYEEEE. This CDR3 contains 16 residues. In DNA form, the CDR3 reads TGTGCCAGCAGCTTGGGGGGGCTCACCTATAATTCACCCCTCCACTTT. As protein: CASSLGGLTYNSPLHF.

V usage is TRBV19 and J usage is TRBJ1-1; possible D gene TRBD1, 5 bases. The CDR3 is 17 amino acids. Germline-derived CDR1 and CDR2 are LNHDA and SQIVND (reference sequence). V lost 5 bases and J lost 6, with 25 bases in between. CDR3 DNA: TGTGCCAGTAGTTCCCTCATCGGAAGGGGCGGACGGCCTGAAGCTTTCTTT. Its translation: CASSSLIGRGGRPEAFF.

Only one count was recorded for this clone. This chain links TRBV25-1 with TRBJ1-6; D is uncertain. In germline, CDR1 is MGHDK, CDR2 SYGVNS. The V end was cut by 8 bases, the J end by 7 bases, with 18 bases between. This CDR3 comprises 15 residues. Here the CDR3 DNA reads TGTGCCAGCCAGGCCCCCGGAGGTTGGAATTCACCCCTCCACTTT. It is translated as CASQAPGGWNSPLHF.

This rearrangement joins TRBV2 to TRBJ1-2; 10 nucleotides line up with TRBD1. After removal of 6 bases from V and 8 bases from J, the junction contained 3 bases not matched to a gene. Germline CDR1 SNHLY, CDR2 FYNNEI. This CDR3 spans 12 amino acids. The CDR3 nucleotides read TGTGCCAGCAGGGGGACAGGGGAGGGCTACACCTTC. This codes for CASRGTGEGYTF.

The chain links TRBV3-1 (or the pseudogene TRBV3-2) to TRBJ1-3; unclear D gene. V was cut by 4 bases and J by 5 bases, with 6 bases left in between. This CDR3 comprises 12 residues. Germline CDR1 and CDR2: LGHDT and YNNKEL (reference sequence). CDR3 DNA: TGTGCCAGCAGCCCTCACAGAAACACCATATATTTT. The encoded protein is CASSPHRNTIYF.

The gene calls are TRBV18 and TRBJ2-7; D is perhaps TRBD1 (7 bases). V was trimmed by 3 bases and J by 2 bases, leaving 14 bases between them. CDR1 and CDR2 from the germline V gene are KGHSH and LQKENI. The CDR3 sequence is 15 residues long. CDR3 sequence: CASSPGGQTAYEQYF. The DNA of the CDR3 is TGTGCCAGCTCACCCGGGGGACAGACCGCCTACGAGCAGTACTTC.

The chain joins TRBV5-6 to TRBJ2-7; 9 bases agree with TRBD1. CDR1 and CDR2 from the germline V gene are SGHDT and YYEEEE. The CDR3 totals 16 residues. V was pared by 0 bases and J by 3 bases, with 7 bases of the junction left unmatched. CDR3 amino acids: CASSLGQGVIIYEQYF. CDR3 in DNA: TGTGCCAGCAGCTTGGGACAGGGGGTGATTATCTACGAGCAGTACTTC.

V usage is TRBV5-1 and J usage is TRBJ2-7; the D gene is possibly TRBD1 (6 bases). CDR1 is SGHRS, CDR2 YFSETQ, per germline. V was shortened by 0 bases and J by 3 bases, with 13 bases between the two germline ends. This CDR3 has 15 amino acids. DNA of the CDR3: TGCGCCAGCAGCTTGGCCCAGGGGAGTCGCTACGAGCAGTACTTC. Amino acids: CASSLAQGSRYEQYF.

The J gene is TRBJ2-4, the V gene TRBV9, with D possibly TRBD1 on 6 matching bases. The CDR3 is 15 residues long. Germline-derived CDR1 and CDR2 are SGDLS and YYNGEE. V shed 6 bases and J shed 0 bases, with 13 bases lying between them. CDR3: CASNTTGRAKNIQYF. The CDR3 DNA reads TGTGCCAGCAACACGACAGGCCGAGCCAAAAACATTCAGTACTTC. Using reference TRBV9 and TRBJ2-4 for the parts outside the CDR3, the full variable domain is DSGVTQTPKHLITATGQRVTLRCSPRSGDLSVYWYQQSLDQGLQFLIQYYNGEERAKGNILERFSAQQFPDLHSELNLSSLELGDSALYFCASNTTGRAKNIQYFGAGTRLSVL.

V usage is TRBV9 and J usage is TRBJ2-5; tentative D call: TRBD2 (5 bases). Germline assignment: CDR1 SGDLS and CDR2 YYNGEE. CDR3 size: 14 residues. V lost 1 base and J lost 0, with 7 bases in between. The CDR3 DNA is TGTGCCAGCAGCGTAAAAGCGGACCAAGAGACCCAGTACTTC. Protein sequence: CASSVKADQETQYF.

The V gene is TRBV14, the J gene TRBJ1-1; the D is unclear. The V gene's germline CDR1 is SGHDN and CDR2 FVKESK. V was clipped by 0 bases and J by 4 bases, with 12 bases between them. This CDR3 region has 15 residues. Here the CDR3 DNA reads TGTGCCAGCAGCCAAGATTTTGGGCGGGGCACTGAAGCTTTCTTT. Its translation is CASSQDFGRGTEAFF.

The V gene is TRBV19, the J gene TRBJ2-1, with 10 bases matching TRBD2. Trimming removed 6 bases from V and 10 bases from J; junction bases left unmatched: 27. The CDR3 spans 20 residues. Germline CDR1 and CDR2: LNHDA and SQIVND (reference sequence). The CDR3 DNA follows: TGTGCCAGTAGCCATTCAATCAGAAGGACTAGCGGCCCCCGGCAATGGGAGCAGTTCTTC. Amino acids: CASSHSIRRTSGPRQWEQFF.

The chain links TRBV6-4 to TRBJ1-1; tentative D call: TRBD1 (5 bases). Germline CDR1 is MRHNA and CDR2 is SNTAGT. Trimming took 3 bases from V and 4 from J, leaving 12 bases between them. This CDR3 comprises 14 residues. The DNA of the CDR3 is TGTGCCAGCAGTGAACGGCCGGGGGGCACTGAAGCTTTCTTT. Amino acids: CASSERPGGTEAFF.

V usage is TRBV5-1 and J usage is TRBJ2-3; D might be TRBD1 (5 bases). The length of the CDR3 is 13 residues. V shed 0 bases and J shed 3 bases, with 5 bases lying between them. Germline CDR1 is SGHRS and CDR2 is YFSETQ. Here the CDR3 reads CASSLDRTDTQYF. CDR3 bases: TGCGCCAGCAGCTTGGACAGGACAGATACGCAGTATTTT.

DNA for the CDR3: TGTGCCAGCAGGCAAACGACAGGACTTGAGCAGTACTTC. It is translated as CASRQTTGLEQYF. The chain uses TRBV12-3 or TRBV12-4 and TRBJ2-7, with a possible D match to TRBD1 (6 bases). V shed 6 bases and J shed 7 bases, with 16 bases lying between them. The CDR3 contains 13 residues.

The chain has TRBV19 and TRBJ1-5; D possibly corresponds to TRBD1 (5 bases). The length of the CDR3 is 15 residues. Germline CDR1 is LNHDA and CDR2 is SQIVND (reference sequence). Trimming pared 10 bases from V and 5 bases from J, leaving 21 bases between. CDR3 residues: CATLEGQGTYQPQHF. The CDR3 DNA sequence: TGTGCCACTCTGGAGGGGCAGGGAACTTATCAGCCCCAGCATTTT.

The chain recombines TRBV2 with TRBJ2-7; 9 nucleotides align to TRBD1. This CDR3 region has 13 residues. Germline CDR1 reads SNHLY; CDR2 reads FYNNEI. V was pared by 8 bases and J by 12 bases, with 14 bases of the junction left unmatched. The CDR3 DNA reads TGTGCCAGCGGGGGACAGGGCCCATCACTCCTGTACTTC. Protein: CASGGQGPSLLYF. The whole variable domain, filled in from reference TRBV2 and TRBJ2-7, reads EPEVTQTPSHQVTQMGQEVILRCVPISNHLYFYWYRQILGQKVEFLVSFYNNEISEKSEIFDDQFSVERPDGSNFTLKIRSTKLEDSAMYFCASGGQGPSLLYFGPGTRLTVT.

The chain uses TRBV5-5 and TRBJ2-5; D perhaps matches TRBD1 (5 bases). The CDR3 has 15 residues. Germline CDR1 is SGHKS and CDR2 is YYEKEE (reference sequence). The ends were cut back, 1 base at V and 4 bases at J, with 14 bases in the middle. In nucleotides, the CDR3 is TGTGCCAGCAGCTTGTTAACAGGTCGGGCAGAGACCCAGTACTTC. Its translation is CASSLLTGRAETQYF. Using reference TRBV5-5 and TRBJ2-5 for the parts outside the CDR3, the full variable domain is DAGVTQSPTHLIKTRGQQVTLRCSPISGHKSVSWYQQVLGQGPQFIFQYYEKEERGRGNFPDRFSARQFPNYSSELNVNALLLGDSALYLCASSLLTGRAETQYFGPGTRLLVL.

This chain uses TRBV6-5 with TRBJ2-7, with 8 bases fitting TRBD1. Trimming took 7 bases from V and 3 from J; bases not matched to a gene: 8. Germline V gene sequence: CDR1 MNHEY, CDR2 SVGAGI. The CDR3 totals 14 residues. In nucleotides, the CDR3 is TGTGCCAGCAAAGGCGACAGGGGAAGCTACGAGCAGTACTTC. Translated: CASKGDRGSYEQYF.

This chain connects TRBV27 to TRBJ2-6; D perhaps matches TRBD2 (6 bases). Germline V gives CDR1 MNHEY, CDR2 SMNVEV (reference sequence). The CDR3 is 15 residues long. Trimming took 9 bases from V and 3 from J, leaving 15 bases between them. CDR3 in amino acids: CARRDGGSGANVLTF. CDR3 DNA: TGTGCCAGACGAGACGGGGGTAGTGGGGCCAACGTCCTGACTTTC.

The chain uses TRBV19 and TRBJ1-1; tentatively, D is TRBD1 (6 bases). This CDR3 is built from 15 residues. The V gene's germline CDR1 is LNHDA and CDR2 SQIVND (reference sequence). V gave up 3 bases and J gave up 0 bases, with 11 bases separating them. Here the CDR3 reads CASSIGDTVNTEAFF. DNA of the CDR3: TGTGCCAGTAGTATTGGGGACACCGTGAACACTGAAGCTTTCTTT.

CDR3 protein: CASSPLSGSEDEQYF. CDR3 sequence (DNA): TGCGCCAGCAGCCCCCTTAGCGGGAGTGAGGACGAGCAGTACTTC. This chain joins TRBV4-3 and TRBJ2-7; 9 bases fit TRBD2. The V segment lost 4 bases and the J segment 5 bases; nucleotides outside the gene matches: 9. The CDR3 runs to 15 residues. From germline, CDR1 is LGHNA and CDR2 YSLEER.